The clone carrying this T cell receptor (beta chain) appeared many times. No antigen is known for it. Trimming shortened V by 4 bases and J by 0 bases, and 16 bases separated the two germline ends. The germline gives CDR1 MNHNY, CDR2 SVGAGI (reference sequence). The CDR3 contains 17 residues. TCRdb processed the 5' RACE reads anew with MiXCR; each CDR3 protein has one entry. The sample consists of a few hundred thousand distinct CDR3 sequences, roughly 20% of them appearing once. These data belong to a study of T cells after yellow fever vaccination. Broader study findings: Abundant bulk-derived clonotypes could contaminate FACS-sorted repertoires. Detected again after the booster were most primary-vaccination clones, at nearly 97% CD4 and 80% to 90% CD8. Shared CD4/CD8 clonotypes were a small share, likely from convergent recombination.

The chain uses TRBV6-6 and TRBJ1-5, with a possible D match to TRBD1 (6 bases). Material: PBMCs, obtained before the yellow fever booster vaccination. The TCR originated in a man younger than 30 who received the YFV17D yellow fever vaccine. The CDR3 sequence: CASSSETTGYSNQPQHF. The DNA of the CDR3 is TGTGCCAGCAGTTCGGAAACCACAGGGTATAGCAATCAGCCCCAGCATTTT.